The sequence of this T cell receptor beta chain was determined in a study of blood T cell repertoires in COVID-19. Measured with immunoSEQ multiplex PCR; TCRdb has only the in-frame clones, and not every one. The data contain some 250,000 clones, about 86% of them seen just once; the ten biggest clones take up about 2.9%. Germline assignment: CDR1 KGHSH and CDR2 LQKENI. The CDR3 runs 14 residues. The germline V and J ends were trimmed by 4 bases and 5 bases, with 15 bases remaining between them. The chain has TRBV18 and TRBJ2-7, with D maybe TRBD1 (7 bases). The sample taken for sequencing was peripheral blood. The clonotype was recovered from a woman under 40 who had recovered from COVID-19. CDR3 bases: TGTGCCAGCTCACAAGAGGAGGGGGCCAACGAGCAGTACTTC. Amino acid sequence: CASSQEEGANEQYF. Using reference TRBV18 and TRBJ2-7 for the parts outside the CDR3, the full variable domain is NAGVMQNPRHLVRRRGQEARLRCSPMKGHSHVYWYRQLPEEGLKFMVYLQKENIIDESGMPKERFSAEFPKEGPSILRIQQVVRGDSAAYFCASSQEEGANEQYFGPGTRLTVT.